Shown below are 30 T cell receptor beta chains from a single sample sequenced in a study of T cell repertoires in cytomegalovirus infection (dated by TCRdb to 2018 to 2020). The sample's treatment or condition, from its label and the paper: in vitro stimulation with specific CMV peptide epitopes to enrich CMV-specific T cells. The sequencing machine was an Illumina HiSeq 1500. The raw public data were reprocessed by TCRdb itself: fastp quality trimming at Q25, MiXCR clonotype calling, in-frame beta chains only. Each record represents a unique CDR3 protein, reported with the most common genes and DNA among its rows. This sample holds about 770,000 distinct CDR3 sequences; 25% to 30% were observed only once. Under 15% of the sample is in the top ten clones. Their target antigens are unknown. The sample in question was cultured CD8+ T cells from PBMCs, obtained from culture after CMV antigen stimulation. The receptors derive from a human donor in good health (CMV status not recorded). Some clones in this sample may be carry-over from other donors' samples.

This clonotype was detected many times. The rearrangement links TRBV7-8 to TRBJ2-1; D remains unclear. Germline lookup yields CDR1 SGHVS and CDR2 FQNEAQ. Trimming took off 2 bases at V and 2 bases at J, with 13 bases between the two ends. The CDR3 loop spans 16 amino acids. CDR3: CASSLTLHPPYNEQFF. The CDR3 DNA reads TGTGCCAGCAGCTTAACCCTCCACCCCCCCTACAATGAGCAGTTCTTC. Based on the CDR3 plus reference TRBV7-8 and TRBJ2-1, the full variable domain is GAGVSQSPRYKVAKRGQDVALRCDPISGHVSLFWYQQALGQGPEFLTYFQNEAQLDKSGLPSDRFFAERPEGSVSTLKIQRTQQEDSAVYLCASSLTLHPPYNEQFFGPGTRLTVL.

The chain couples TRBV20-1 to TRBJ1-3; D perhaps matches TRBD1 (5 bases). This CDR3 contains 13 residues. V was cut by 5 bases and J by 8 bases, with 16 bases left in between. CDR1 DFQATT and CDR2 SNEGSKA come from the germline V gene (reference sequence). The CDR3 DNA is TGCAGTGCTCAAGGGGCCTTCAGGGACACCATATATTTT. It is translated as CSAQGAFRDTIYF.

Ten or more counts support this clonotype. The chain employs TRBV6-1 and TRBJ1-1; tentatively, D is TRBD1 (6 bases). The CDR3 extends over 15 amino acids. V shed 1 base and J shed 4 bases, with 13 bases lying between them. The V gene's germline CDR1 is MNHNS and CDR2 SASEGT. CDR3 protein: CASSEENQGTTEAFF. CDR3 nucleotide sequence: TGTGCCAGCAGTGAAGAAAACCAGGGGACCACTGAAGCTTTCTTT.

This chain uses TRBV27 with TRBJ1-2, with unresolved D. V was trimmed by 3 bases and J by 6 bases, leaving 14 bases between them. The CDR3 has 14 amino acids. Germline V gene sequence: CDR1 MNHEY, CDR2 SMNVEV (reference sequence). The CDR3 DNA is TGTGCCAGCAGTTTTCAGGCCTCGGGTGATGGCTACACCTTC. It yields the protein CASSFQASGDGYTF.

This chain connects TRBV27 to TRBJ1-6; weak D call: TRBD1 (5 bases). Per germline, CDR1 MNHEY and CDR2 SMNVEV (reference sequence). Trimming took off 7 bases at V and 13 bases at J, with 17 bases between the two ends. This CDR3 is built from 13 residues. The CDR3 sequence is CASNPGPGRPLHF. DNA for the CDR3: TGTGCCAGCAATCCGGGACCCGGGAGGCCCCTCCACTTT.

CDR3 protein: CASHYGPRGYQETQYF. The DNA for the CDR3 is TGTGCCAGCCATTATGGACCTCGAGGGTACCAAGAGACCCAGTACTTC. The rearrangement uses TRBV12-3 or TRBV12-4 and TRBJ2-5; weak D call: TRBD2 (5 bases). The CDR3 spans 16 residues. Deletions cut 8 bases from V and 0 bases from J, with 19 bases between.

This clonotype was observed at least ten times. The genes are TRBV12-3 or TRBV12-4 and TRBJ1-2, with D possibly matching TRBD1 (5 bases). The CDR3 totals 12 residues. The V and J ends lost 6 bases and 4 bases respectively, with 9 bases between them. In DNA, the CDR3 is TGTGCCAGCAGCTCAGGGACCTATGGCTACACCTTC. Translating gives CASSSGTYGYTF.

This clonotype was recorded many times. The CDR3 sequence is CASSRSGGGNEQFF. The DNA for the CDR3 is TGTGCCAGCAGCCGCAGCGGGGGCGGCAATGAGCAGTTCTTC. This sequence joins TRBV7-9 and TRBJ2-1, with TRBD2 identical over 8 bases. The CDR3 is made up of 14 amino acids. Germline-derived CDR1 and CDR2 are SEHNR and FQNEAQ (reference sequence). V trimming: 5 bases; J trimming: 6 bases; junction bases outside the gene matches: 6.

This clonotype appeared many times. DNA for the CDR3: TGTGCCAGCAGTTTATTTGGCGGGAACACTGAAGCTTTCTTT. Amino acid sequence: CASSLFGGNTEAFF. The chain joins TRBV5-8 to TRBJ1-1; D gene unclear. The V gene's germline CDR1 is SGHTS and CDR2 YDEGEE. This CDR3 is built from 14 residues. Trimming stripped 5 bases from V and 1 base from J, with 12 bases between.

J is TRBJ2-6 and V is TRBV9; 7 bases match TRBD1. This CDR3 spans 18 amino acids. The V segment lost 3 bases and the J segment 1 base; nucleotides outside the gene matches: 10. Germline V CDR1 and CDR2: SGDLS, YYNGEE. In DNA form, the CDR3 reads TGTGCCAGCAGCGGACAGGGTCACCTAAATTCTGGGGCCAACGTCCTGACTTTC. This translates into CASSGQGHLNSGANVLTF.

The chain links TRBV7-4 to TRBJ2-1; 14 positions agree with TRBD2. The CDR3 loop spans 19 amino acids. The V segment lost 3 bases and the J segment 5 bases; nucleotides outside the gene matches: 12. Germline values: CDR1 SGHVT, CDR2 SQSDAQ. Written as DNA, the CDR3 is TGTGCCAGCAGCTTTCTAATGACTAGCGGGGGGGCTAGGGACAATGAGCAGTTCTTC. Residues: CASSFLMTSGGARDNEQFF.

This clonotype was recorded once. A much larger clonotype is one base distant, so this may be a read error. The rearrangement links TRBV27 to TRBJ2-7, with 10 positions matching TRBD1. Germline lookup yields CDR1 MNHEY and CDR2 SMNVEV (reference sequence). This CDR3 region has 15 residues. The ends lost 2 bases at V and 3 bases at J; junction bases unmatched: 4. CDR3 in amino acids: CASSLGGTGVYEQYF. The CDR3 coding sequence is TGTGCCAGCAGTTTAGGGGGGACAGGGGTCTACGAGCAGTACTTC.

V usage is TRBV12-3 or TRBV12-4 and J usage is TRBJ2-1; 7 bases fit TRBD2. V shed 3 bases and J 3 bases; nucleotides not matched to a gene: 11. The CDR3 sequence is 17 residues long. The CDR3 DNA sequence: TGTGCCAGCAGTTTTAGCCTCCCTCGGACTAGCTACAATGAGCAGTTCTTC. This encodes CASSFSLPRTSYNEQFF.

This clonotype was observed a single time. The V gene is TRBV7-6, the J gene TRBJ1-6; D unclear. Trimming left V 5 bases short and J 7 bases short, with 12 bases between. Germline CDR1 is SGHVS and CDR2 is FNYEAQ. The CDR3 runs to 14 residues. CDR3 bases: TGTGCCAGCAGCCCGGTCATGGGGAATTCACCCCTCCACTTT. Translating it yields CASSPVMGNSPLHF.

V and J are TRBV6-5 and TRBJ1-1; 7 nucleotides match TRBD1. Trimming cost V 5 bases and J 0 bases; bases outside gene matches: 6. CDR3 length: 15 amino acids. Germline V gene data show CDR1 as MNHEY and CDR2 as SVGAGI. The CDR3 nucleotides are TGTGCCAGCAGTGACCTACAGGGGATGAACACTGAAGCTTTCTTT. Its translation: CASSDLQGMNTEAFF.

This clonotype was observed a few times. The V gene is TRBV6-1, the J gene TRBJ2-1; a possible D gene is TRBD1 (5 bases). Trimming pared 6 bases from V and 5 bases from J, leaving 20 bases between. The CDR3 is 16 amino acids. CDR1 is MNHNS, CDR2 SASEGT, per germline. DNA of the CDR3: TGTGCCAGCAGCCCGGACACTCGAGTTACTCACAATGAGCAGTTCTTC. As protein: CASSPDTRVTHNEQFF.

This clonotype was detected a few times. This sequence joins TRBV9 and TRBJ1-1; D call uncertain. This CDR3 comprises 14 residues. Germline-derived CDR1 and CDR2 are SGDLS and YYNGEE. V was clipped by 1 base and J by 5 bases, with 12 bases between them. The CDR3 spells CASSVWEGGTEAFF. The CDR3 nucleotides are TGTGCCAGCAGCGTATGGGAGGGAGGGACTGAAGCTTTCTTT.

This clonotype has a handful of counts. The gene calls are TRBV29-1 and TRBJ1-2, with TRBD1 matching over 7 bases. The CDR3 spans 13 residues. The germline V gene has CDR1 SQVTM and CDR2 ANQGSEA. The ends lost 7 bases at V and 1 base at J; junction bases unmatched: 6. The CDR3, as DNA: TGCAGCGCCCGGACAGGCAGTAACTATGGCTACACCTTC. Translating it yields CSARTGSNYGYTF.

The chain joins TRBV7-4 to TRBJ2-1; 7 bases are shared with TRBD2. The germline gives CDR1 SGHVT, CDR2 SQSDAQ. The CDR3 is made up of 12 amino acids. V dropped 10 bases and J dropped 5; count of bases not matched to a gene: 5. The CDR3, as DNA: TGTGCCATCAACGGGGGGAACAATGAGCAGTTCTTC. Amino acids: CAINGGNNEQFF. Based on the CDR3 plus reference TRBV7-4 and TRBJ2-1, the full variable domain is GAGVSQSPRYKVAKRGRDVALRCDSISGHVTLYWYRQTLGQGSEVLTYSQSDAQRDKSGRPSGRFSAERPERSVSTLKIQRTEQGDSAVYLCAINGGNNEQFFGPGTRLTVL.

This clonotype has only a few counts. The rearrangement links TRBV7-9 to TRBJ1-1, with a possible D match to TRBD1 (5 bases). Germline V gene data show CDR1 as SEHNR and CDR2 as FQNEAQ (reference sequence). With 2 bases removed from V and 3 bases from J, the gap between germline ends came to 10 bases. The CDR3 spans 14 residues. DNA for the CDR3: TGTGCCAGCAGCTTATCGCAGGGTCACACTGAAGCTTTCTTT. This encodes CASSLSQGHTEAFF.

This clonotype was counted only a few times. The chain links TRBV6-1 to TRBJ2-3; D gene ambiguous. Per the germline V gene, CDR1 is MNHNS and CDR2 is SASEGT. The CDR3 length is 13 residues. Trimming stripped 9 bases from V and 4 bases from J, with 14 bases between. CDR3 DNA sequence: TGTGCCAGTACCCGAGGTCCGGCAGATACGCAGTATTTT. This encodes CASTRGPADTQYF.

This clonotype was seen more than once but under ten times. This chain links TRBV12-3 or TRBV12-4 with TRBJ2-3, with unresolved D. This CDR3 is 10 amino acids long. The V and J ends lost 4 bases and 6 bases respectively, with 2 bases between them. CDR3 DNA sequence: TGTGCCAGCAGTTACGATACGCAGTATTTT. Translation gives CASSYDTQYF.

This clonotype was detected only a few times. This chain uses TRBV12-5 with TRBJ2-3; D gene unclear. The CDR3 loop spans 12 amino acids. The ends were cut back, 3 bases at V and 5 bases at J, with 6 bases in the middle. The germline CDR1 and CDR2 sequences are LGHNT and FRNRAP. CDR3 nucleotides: TGTGCTAGTGGTTTAGGGAAAGATACGCAGTATTTT. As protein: CASGLGKDTQYF.

The CDR3 coding sequence is TGTGCCAGCAGCCCGATCTCGGTAGTTCGGCCTGAAGCTTTCTTT. This codes for CASSPISVVRPEAFF. This sequence joins TRBV7-9 and TRBJ1-1, with no clear D. V gave up 5 bases and J gave up 6 bases, with 19 bases separating them. Germline CDR1 is SEHNR and CDR2 is FQNEAQ (reference sequence). CDR3 length: 15 residues.

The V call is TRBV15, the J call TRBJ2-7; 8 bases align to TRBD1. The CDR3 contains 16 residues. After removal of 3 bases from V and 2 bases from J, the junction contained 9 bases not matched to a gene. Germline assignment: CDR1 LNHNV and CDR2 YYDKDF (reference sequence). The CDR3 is CATSSRAGGTPYEQYV. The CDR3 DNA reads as TGTGCCACCAGCAGCAGGGCAGGGGGCACTCCCTACGAGCAGTACGTC.

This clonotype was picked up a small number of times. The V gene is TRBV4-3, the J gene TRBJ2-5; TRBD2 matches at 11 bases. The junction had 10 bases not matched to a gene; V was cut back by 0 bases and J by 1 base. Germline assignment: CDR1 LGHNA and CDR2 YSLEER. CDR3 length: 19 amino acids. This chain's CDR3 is CASSQERLASGGFQETQYF. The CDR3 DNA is TGCGCCAGCAGCCAAGAGAGGTTGGCTAGCGGGGGGTTCCAAGAGACCCAGTACTTC.

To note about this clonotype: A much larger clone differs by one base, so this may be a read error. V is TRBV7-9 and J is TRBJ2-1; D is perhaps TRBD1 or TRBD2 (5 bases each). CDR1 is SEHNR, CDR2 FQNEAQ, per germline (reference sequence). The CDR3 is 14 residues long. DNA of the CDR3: TGTGCCAGCAGCTTATGGGGGTCCTACTATGAGCAGTTCTTC. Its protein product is CASSLWGSYYEQFF.

CDR3 coding DNA: TGTGCCACCAGGGGTCAGGAAAACTATGGCTACACCTTC. Translation: CATRGQENYGYTF. The chain carries TRBV19 and TRBJ1-2; a weak D match, TRBD1 (6 bases). V was trimmed by 10 bases and J by 2 bases, leaving 14 bases between them. Germline V CDR1 and CDR2: LNHDA, SQIVND (reference sequence). The CDR3 runs to 13 residues.

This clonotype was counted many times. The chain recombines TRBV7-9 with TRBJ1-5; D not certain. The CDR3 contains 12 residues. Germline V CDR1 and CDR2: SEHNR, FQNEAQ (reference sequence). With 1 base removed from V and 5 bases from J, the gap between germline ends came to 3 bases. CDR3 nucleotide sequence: TGTGCCAGCAGCTTAGACGATCAGCCCCAGCATTTT. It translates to CASSLDDQPQHF. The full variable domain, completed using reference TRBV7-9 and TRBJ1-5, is DTGVSQNPRHKITKRGQNVTFRCDPISEHNRLYWYRQTLGQGPEFLTYFQNEAQLEKSRLLSDRFSAERPKGSFSTLEIQRTEQGDSAMYLCASSLDDQPQHFGDGTRLSIL.

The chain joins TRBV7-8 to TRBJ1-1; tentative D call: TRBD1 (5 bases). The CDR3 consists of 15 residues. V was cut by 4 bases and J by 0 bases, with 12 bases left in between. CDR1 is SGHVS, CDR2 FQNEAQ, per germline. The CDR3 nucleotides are TGTGCCAGCAGCTCCCAGGGACGGATGAACACTGAAGCTTTCTTT. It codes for CASSSQGRMNTEAFF.